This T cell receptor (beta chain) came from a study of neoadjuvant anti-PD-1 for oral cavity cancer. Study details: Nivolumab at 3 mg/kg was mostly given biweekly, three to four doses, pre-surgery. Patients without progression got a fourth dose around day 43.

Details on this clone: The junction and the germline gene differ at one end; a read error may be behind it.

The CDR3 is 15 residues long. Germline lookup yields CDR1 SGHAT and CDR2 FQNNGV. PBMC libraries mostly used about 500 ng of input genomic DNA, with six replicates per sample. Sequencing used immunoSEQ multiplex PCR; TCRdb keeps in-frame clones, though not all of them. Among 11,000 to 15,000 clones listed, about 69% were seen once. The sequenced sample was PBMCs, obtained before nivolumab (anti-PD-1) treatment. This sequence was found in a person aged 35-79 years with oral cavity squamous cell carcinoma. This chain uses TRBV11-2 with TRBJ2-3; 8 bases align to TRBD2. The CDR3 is CASSLDRTSIDTQYF. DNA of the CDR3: TGTGCCAGCAGCTTAGATCGGACTAGCATAGATACGCAGTATTTT.